The present entry profiles one TCR beta chain with its context. The antigen remains unidentified. These data come from a study of shared clonotypes between healthy human individuals. Whole-study findings and limits: Sorted-subset samples were not fully sequenced, rarefaction indicated.

CDR3 length equals 16 residues. After removal of 3 bases from V and 1 base from J, the junction contained 6 bases not matched to a gene. Germline V gene lookup returns CDR1 SGHRS and CDR2 YFSETQ. The assay was immunoSEQ multiplex PCR, and TCRdb's table has in-frame clones only and misses some. This sample has some 1 million clones; around 74% occur once, and the top ten carry approximately 1.5%. This chain connects TRBV5-1 to TRBJ2-7; the match to TRBD2 covers 11 bases. This clonotype was sampled from a man aged 18 to 29 in good health. The sample comprised memory CD4+ T cells sorted from blood. Subset: CD45RA-negative fraction. CDR3 sequence: CASSSQSSGGSYEQYF. The CDR3 coding sequence is TGCGCCAGCAGCTCTCAATCTAGCGGGGGGTCCTACGAGCAGTACTTC.